This TCR beta chain appears in the sequencing data of a study of monozygotic twins with inflammatory bowel disease. About this clonotype: Its antigen is unknown.

UMIs were attached via template switching, each with a 6-nucleotide sample barcode. TCRdb reprocessed the 5' RACE reads, keeping one entry per CDR3 protein, no DNA. The sample table sets out approximately 420,000 distinct CDR3 sequences. Blood was drawn at under 3 ml per donor. Germline V lookup: CDR1 MDHEN, CDR2 SYDVKM. The CDR3 spans 13 residues. Study-level results: Relative clonotype sharing with others was diminished in IBD patients versus healthy twins, particularly with disease activity. T cell subtypes that differed could not be told apart.

The chain is built from TRBV28 and TRBJ2-7. Material for sequencing was blood. The receptor comes from a human donor with ulcerative colitis or Crohn's disease, or a healthy co-twin of an affected twin (not recorded which). The CDR3 sequence: CASSLRQFYEQYF.